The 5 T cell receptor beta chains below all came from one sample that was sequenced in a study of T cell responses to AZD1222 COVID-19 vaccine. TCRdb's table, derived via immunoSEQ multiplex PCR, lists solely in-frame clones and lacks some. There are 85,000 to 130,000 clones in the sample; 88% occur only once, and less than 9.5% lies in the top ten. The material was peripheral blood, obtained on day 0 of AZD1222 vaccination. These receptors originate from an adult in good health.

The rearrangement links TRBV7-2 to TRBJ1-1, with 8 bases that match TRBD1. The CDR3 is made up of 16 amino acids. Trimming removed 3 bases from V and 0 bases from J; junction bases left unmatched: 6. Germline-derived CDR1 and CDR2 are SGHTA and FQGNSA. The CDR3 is CASSFQGAGVNTEAFF. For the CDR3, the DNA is TGTGCCAGCAGCTTCCAGGGGGCAGGGGTGAACACTGAAGCTTTCTTT. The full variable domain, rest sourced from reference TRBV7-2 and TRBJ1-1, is GAGVSQSPSNKVTEKGKDVELRCDPISGHTALYWYRQSLGQGLEFLIYFQGNSAPDKSGLPSDRFSAERTGGSVSTLTIQRTQQEDSAVYLCASSFQGAGVNTEAFFGQGTRLTVV.

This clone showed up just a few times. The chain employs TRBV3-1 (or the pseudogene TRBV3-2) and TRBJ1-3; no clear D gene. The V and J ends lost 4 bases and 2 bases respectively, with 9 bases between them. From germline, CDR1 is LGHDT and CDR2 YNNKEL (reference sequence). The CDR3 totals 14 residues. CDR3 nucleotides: TGTGCCAGCAGCCCGTCAAACACTGGAAACACCATATATTTT. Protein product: CASSPSNTGNTIYF.

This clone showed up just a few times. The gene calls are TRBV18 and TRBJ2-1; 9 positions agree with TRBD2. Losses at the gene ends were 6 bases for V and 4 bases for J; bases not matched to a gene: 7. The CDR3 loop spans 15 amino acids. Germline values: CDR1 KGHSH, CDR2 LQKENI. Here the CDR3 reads CASSPTSGGYNEQFF. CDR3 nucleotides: TGTGCCAGCTCCCCGACTAGCGGAGGGTACAATGAGCAGTTCTTC.

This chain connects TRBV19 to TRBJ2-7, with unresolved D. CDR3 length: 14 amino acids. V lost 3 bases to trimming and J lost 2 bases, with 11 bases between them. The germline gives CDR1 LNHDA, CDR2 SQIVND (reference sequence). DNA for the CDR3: TGTGCCAGTAGTATTGGGCAGGCGGCCTACGAGCAGTACTTC. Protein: CASSIGQAAYEQYF.

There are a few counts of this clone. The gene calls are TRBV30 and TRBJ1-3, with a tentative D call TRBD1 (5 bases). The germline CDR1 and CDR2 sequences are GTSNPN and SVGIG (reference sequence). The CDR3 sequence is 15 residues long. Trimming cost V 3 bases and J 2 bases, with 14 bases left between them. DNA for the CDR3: TGTGCCTGGAGCGGTTCGGGAGGGGCTGGAAACACCATATATTTT. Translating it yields CAWSGSGGAGNTIYF.